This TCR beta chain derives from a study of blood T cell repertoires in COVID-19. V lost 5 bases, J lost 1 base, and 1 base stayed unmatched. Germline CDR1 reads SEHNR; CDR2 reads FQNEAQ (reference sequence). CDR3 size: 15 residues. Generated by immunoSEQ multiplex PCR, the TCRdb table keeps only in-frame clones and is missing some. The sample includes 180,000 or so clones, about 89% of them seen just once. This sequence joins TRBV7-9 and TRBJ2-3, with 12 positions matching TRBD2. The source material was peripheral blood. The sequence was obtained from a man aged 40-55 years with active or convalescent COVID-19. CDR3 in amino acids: CASSRTSGGTDTQYF. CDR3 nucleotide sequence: TGTGCCAGCAGCCGGACTAGCGGGGGCACAGATACGCAGTATTTT.